The present T cell receptor beta chain was sequenced within a study of shared clonotypes between healthy human individuals. The study's findings and limits: In general, naive subsets displayed greater estimated richness than memory subsets did.

This CDR3 region has 17 residues. V was cut by 1 base and J by 2 bases, with 18 bases left in between. Looked up from germline, CDR1 is SGHTA and CDR2 is FQGNSA. Comment on this clone: Its antigen is currently unknown.

Only in-frame clones appear in the TCRdb table, and some are missing; sequencing was by immunoSEQ multiplex PCR. Here the sample spans millions of clones, 90% to 95% being singletons. The rearrangement uses TRBV7-2 and TRBJ2-7; D assignment may be TRBD1 or TRBD2 (6 bases each). Sequences were obtained from naive CD4+ T cells sorted from blood. Subset given: CD45RA+ positively selected. The receptor's source is a man aged 18-30 years in good health. CDR3 bases: TGTGCCAGCAGCTTAGTCGTATGGGGGGCGAAAACCTACGAGCAGTACTTC. This sequence encodes CASSLVVWGAKTYEQYF.